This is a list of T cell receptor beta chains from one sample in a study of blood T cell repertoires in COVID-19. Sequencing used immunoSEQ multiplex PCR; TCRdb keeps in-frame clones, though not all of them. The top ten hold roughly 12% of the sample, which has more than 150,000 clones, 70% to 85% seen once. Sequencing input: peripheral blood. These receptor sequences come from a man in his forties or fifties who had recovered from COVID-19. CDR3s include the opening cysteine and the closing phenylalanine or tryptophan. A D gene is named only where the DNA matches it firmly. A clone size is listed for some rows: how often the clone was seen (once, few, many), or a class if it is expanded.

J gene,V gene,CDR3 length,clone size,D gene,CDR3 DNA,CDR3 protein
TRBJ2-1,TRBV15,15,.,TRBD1,TGTGCCACCAGCAGAGGAGGACAGGGGGCCGATGAGCAGTTCTTC,CATSRGGQGADEQFF
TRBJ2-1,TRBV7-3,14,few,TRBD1,TGTGCCAGCAGCTCCCGTCAGGGGGCTGGTGAGCAGTTCTTC,CASSSRQGAGEQFF
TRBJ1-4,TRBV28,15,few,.,TGTGCCAGCAGTCAGTCAGGGATTCCTAATGAAAAACTGTTTTTT,CASSQSGIPNEKLFF
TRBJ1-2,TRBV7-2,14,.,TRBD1,TGTGCCAGCAGGGGGACAGGACATCCCTCGGGCTACACCTTC,CASRGTGHPSGYTF
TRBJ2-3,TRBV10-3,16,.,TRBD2,TGTGCCATCAGTGATTCCGGGAGGGATAGCACAGATACGCAGTATTTT,CAISDSGRDSTDTQYF
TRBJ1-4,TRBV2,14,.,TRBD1,TGTGCCAGCAGTGAAGGGACAGGGGGTGAAAAACTGTTTTTT,CASSEGTGGEKLFF
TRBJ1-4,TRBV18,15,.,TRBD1,TGTGCCAGCTCCCTTGGACAGGGGATATATGAAAAACTGTTTTTT,CASSLGQGIYEKLFF
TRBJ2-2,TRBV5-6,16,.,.,TGTGCCAGCAGCTTGCTTCAGGGGTTAAACACCGGGGAGCTGTTTTTT,CASSLLQGLNTGELFF
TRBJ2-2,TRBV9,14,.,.,TGTGCCAGCAGCGTAGCTCCGGACACCGGGGAGCTGTTTTTT,CASSVAPDTGELFF
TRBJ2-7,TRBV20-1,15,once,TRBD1,TGCAGTGCTAGTTCGGGACAGGGGGTCTCCTACGAGCAGTACTTC,CSASSGQGVSYEQYF
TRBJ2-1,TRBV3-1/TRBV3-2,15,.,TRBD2,TGTGCCAGCAGCCAAGGCCAGCGGGAGGTTGATGAGCAGTTCTTC,CASSQGQREVDEQFF
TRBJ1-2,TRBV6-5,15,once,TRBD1,TGTGCCAGCAGTTACGGGCAGGGGGTCGACTATGGCTACACCTTC,CASSYGQGVDYGYTF
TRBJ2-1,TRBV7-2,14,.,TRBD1,TGTGCCAGCAGCTTAGGACAGGGCCGCAATGAGCAGTTCTTC,CASSLGQGRNEQFF
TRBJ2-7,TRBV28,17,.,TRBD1,TGTGCCAGCATCCAGGACAGGGGTAAGGTTGGGAACTACGAGCAGTACTTC,CASIQDRGKVGNYEQYF
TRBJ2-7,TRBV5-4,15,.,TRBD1,TGTGCCAGCAGCTTGGGGATAGGGACAGTTAGCGAGCAGTACTTC,CASSLGIGTVSEQYF